The rows below give T cell receptor beta chains drawn from one sample of a study of blood T cell repertoires in COVID-19. TCRdb's copy holds only in-frame clones and misses some; the assay was immunoSEQ multiplex PCR. The sample includes about 250,000 clones, almost 85% of them seen just once. Sequences were obtained from peripheral blood. All receptors derive from a man aged 50 to 60 with acute or convalescent COVID-19. Each CDR3 is given with its conserved first and last residue. The order of the fields is V gene, CDR3 length, CDR3 protein.

>TRBV18|14
CASSLDSWTGELFF
>TRBV2|16
CASSEVVGQGLSTIYF
>TRBV11-3|13
CASGTGTGNTIYF
>TRBV28|14
CASSLPGSGRGYTF
>TRBV5-6|15
CASSLVGRGSYGYTF
>TRBV28|15
CASSQDRVPSNEQFF
>TRBV5-6|15
CASSSSPGRNTEAFF
>TRBV19|12
CASKGRDFEAFF
>TRBV7-8|16
CASSLGGVGGTDTQYF
>TRBV19|14
CASSAGTGAYEQYF
>TRBV6-5|16
CASSYNLAGGPFEQYF
>TRBV5-1|15
CASSLGQVAYNEQFF
>TRBV7-7|16
CASSLVPAGGYNEQFF
>TRBV6-6|12
CASKGGTGELFF
>TRBV19|17
CASSIDMTGNSYNEQFF
>TRBV7-2|14
CASSISQGAKGYTF